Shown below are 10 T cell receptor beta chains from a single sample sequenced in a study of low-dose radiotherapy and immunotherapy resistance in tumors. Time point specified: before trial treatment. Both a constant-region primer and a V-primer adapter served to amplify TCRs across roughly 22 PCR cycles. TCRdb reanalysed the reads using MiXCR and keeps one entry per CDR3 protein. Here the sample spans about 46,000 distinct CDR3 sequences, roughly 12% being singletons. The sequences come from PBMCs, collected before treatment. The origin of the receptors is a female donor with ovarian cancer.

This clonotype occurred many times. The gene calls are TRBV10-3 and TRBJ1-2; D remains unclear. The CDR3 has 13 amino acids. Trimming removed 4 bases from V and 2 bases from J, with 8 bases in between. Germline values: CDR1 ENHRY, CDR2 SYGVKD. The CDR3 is CAISGSDNYGYTF. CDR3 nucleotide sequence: TGTGCCATCAGTGGCAGCGACAACTATGGCTACACCTTC.

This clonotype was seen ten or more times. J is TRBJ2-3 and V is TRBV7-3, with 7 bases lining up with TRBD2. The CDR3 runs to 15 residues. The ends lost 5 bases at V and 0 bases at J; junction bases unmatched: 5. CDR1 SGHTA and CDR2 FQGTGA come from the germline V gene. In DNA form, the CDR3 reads TGTGCCAGCAGCCGACTAGCATCTAGCACAGATACGCAGTATTTT. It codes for CASSRLASSTDTQYF.

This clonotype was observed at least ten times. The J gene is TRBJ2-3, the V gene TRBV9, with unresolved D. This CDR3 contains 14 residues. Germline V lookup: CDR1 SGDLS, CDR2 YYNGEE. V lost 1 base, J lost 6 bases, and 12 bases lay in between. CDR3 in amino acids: CASSVSLLADTQYF. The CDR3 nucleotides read TGTGCCAGCAGCGTAAGTTTGTTGGCCGATACGCAGTATTTT.

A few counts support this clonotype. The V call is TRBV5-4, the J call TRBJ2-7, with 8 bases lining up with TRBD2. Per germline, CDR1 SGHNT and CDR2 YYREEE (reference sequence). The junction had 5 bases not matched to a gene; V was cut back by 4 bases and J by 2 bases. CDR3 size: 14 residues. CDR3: CASSLTSGTYEQYF. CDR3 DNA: TGTGCCAGCAGCCTAACTAGCGGAACCTACGAGCAGTACTTC.

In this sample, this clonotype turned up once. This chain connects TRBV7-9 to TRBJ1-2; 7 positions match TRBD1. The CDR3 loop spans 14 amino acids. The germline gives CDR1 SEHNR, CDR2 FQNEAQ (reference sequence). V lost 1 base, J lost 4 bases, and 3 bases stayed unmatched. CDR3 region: CASSLGDSSYGYTF. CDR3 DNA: TGTGCCAGCAGCTTAGGGGACAGCTCCTATGGCTACACCTTC. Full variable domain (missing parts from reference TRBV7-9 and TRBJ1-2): DTGVSQNPRHKITKRGQNVTFRCDPISEHNRLYWYRQTLGQGPEFLTYFQNEAQLEKSRLLSDRFSAERPKGSFSTLEIQRTEQGDSAMYLCASSLGDSSYGYTFGSGTRLTVV.

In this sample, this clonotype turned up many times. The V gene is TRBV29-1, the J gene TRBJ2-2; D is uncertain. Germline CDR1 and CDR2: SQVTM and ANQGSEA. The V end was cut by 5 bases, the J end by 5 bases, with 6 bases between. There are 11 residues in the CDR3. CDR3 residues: CSVRWTGELFF. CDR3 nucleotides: TGCAGCGTTCGGTGGACCGGGGAGCTGTTTTTT.

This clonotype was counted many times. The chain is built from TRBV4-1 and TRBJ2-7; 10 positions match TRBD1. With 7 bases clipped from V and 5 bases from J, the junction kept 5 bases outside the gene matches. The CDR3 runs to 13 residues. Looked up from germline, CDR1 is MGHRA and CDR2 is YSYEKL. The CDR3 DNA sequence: TGCGCCAGCACACCCGGGACAGGGGACGAGCAGTACTTC. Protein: CASTPGTGDEQYF.

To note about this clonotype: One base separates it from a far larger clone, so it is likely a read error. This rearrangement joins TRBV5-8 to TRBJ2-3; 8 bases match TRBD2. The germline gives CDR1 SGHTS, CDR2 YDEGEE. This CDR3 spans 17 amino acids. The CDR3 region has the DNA TGTGCCAGCAGCGTGGTGGGGAGCGGGAGATCCACAGATATGCAGTATTTT. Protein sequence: CASSVVGSGRSTDMQYF.

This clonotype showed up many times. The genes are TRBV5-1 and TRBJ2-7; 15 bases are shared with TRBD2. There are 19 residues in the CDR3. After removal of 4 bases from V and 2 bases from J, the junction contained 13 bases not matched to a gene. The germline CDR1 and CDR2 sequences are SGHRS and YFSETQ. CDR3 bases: TGCGCCAGCAGCGACCCATCGGGACTAGCGGGAGGATCCCCCTACGAGCAGTACTTC. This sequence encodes CASSDPSGLAGGSPYEQYF.

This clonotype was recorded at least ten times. This CDR3 is CASSQPGTGDETQYF. The DNA for the CDR3 is TGTGCCAGCAGCCAACCCGGGACAGGGGACGAGACCCAGTACTTC. The chain uses TRBV3-1 and TRBJ2-5, with 10 bases that match TRBD1. J lost 5 bases, V lost 2 bases, and 5 bases had no gene match. This CDR3 region has 15 residues. Germline V gene sequence: CDR1 LGHDT, CDR2 YNNKEL (reference sequence).